Listed below are T cell receptor beta chains from one sample, sequenced in a study of cytomegalovirus exposure and HLA in healthy donors. Some clones are missing from TCRdb's copy, which holds only in-frame ones; the method was immunoSEQ multiplex PCR. Of 140,000 to 150,000 clones listed, approximately 80% were seen once; the top ten hold about 2.2%. The material sequenced was PBMCs. The receptors come from a woman aged 18-29 years in good health and CMV-seropositive. Both conserved end residues are part of each CDR3. A D gene is named only where the DNA matches it firmly. The listing skips clone size in some rows; elsewhere it reads once, few, many or a size class.

-	-	TRBV27	TRBJ2-7	CASRGGRLYEQYF	TGTGCCAGCAGGGGCGGGCGACTGTACGAGCAGTACTTC
-	-	TRBV27	TRBJ1-5	CASRPTGKGNQPQHF	TGTGCCAGCAGACCCACAGGGAAGGGCAATCAGCCCCAGCATTTT
-	-	TRBV6-1	TRBJ2-2	CASRLTGTITGELFF	TGTGCCAGCAGATTGACCGGGACAATCACCGGGGAGCTGTTTTTT
TRBD1	-	TRBV11-2	TRBJ1-1	CASSRGQGNTEAFF	TGTGCCAGCAGCCGAGGACAGGGGAACACTGAAGCTTTCTTT
TRBD2	-	TRBV7-2	TRBJ2-2	CASRAGLAGTGELFF	TGTGCCAGCCGGGCCGGATTAGCGGGCACCGGGGAGCTGTTTTTT
-	-	TRBV5-4	TRBJ2-2	CASSPGLLAYANTGELFF	TGTGCCAGCAGCCCTGGTCTTCTAGCCTACGCGAACACCGGGGAGCTGTTTTTT
-	once	TRBV10-3	TRBJ2-6	CAISRDPGANVLTF	TGTGCCATCAGTCGAGATCCTGGGGCCAACGTCCTGACTTTC
-	-	TRBV6-5	TRBJ1-2	CASSPGHYGYPF	TGTGCCAGCAGTCCAGGACACTATGGCTACCCCTTC
TRBD2	-	TRBV9	TRBJ2-2	CASSDSSGGAGTAGELFF	TGTGCCAGCAGCGACTCTAGCGGGGGGGCGGGTACCGCCGGGGAGCTGTTTTTT
TRBD1	few	TRBV7-8	TRBJ2-7	CASSTVLSLEGQGYHEQYF	TGTGCCAGCAGCACAGTCCTCTCCTTGGAGGGACAGGGTTACCACGAGCAGTACTTC
TRBD2	-	TRBV4-2	TRBJ2-1	CASSQETSGGAGEQFF	TGTGCCAGCAGCCAAGAGACTAGCGGGGGGGCGGGGGAGCAGTTCTTC
-	-	TRBV6-1	TRBJ1-5	CASSSGLSNQPQHF	TGTGCCAGCAGTTCAGGCCTTAGCAATCAGCCCCAGCATTTT
TRBD2	once	TRBV30	TRBJ2-1	CAWSSSGGLIYNEQFF	TGTGCCTGGAGTTCTAGCGGGGGCCTCATTTACAATGAGCAGTTCTTC
-	-	TRBV7-8	TRBJ1-2	CASSLGQGYGYTF	TGTGCCAGCAGCTTAGGGCAGGGCTATGGCTACACCTTC
-	few	TRBV7-9	TRBJ2-2	CASSSDRSPSRELFF	TGTGCCAGCAGCTCAGACAGGTCCCCCTCGAGGGAGCTGTTTTTT
-	-	TRBV5-1	TRBJ2-1	CASSLVVLAPSSYNEQFF	TGCGCCAGCAGCTTGGTTGTGTTAGCCCCTTCCTCCTACAATGAGCAGTTCTTC
-	-	TRBV18	TRBJ1-3	CASSLLPPSSGNTIYF	TGTGCCAGCTCACTCCTTCCCCCCAGCTCTGGAAACACCATATATTTT
TRBD1	-	TRBV6-1	TRBJ1-5	CASSARTGGSLQPQHF	TGTGCCAGCAGTGCACGGACAGGAGGGTCTCTTCAGCCCCAGCATTTT
-	-	TRBV7-7	TRBJ2-2	CASSPTGTGELFF	TGTGCCAGCAGCCCCACAGGCACCGGGGAGCTGTTTTTT
-	-	TRBV4-1	TRBJ2-5	CASSHPGRSGQETQYF	TGCGCCAGCAGCCACCCCGGGCGGTCGGGGCAAGAGACCCAGTACTTC